The next 5 T cell receptor beta chains were all read from a single sample in a study of shared clonotypes between healthy human individuals. Using immunoSEQ multiplex PCR, the repertoire was profiled, and TCRdb retains in-frame clones only, with some absent. The data contain about 1.1 million clones, roughly 77% of them singletons. Sequencing used memory CD4+ T cells from PBMCs. This sample's subset: CD45RA-negative fraction. Source of these receptors: a man between 18 and 29 years old in good health. Some clones in this sample may be carry-over from other donors' samples.

This chain uses TRBV11-3 with TRBJ1-4; 7 nucleotides line up with TRBD1. This CDR3 contains 17 residues. The V gene end was trimmed by 5 bases and the J gene end by 0 bases; junction bases not matched to a gene: 9. Per germline, CDR1 SGHNT and CDR2 YENEEA. As DNA, the CDR3 is TGTGCCAGCAGCCAAGGGTGGACAGGAACAACTAATGAAAAACTGTTTTTT. Translated: CASSQGWTGTTNEKLFF. Full variable domain (outside the CDR3, taken from reference TRBV11-3 and TRBJ1-4): EAGVVQSPRYKIIEKKQPVAFWCNPISGHNTLYWYLQNLGQGPELLIRYENEEAVDDSQLPKDRFSAERLKGVDSTLKIQPAELGDSAVYLCASSQGWTGTTNEKLFFGSGTQLSVL.

The chain combines TRBV28 with TRBJ2-6; TRBD1 might be the D (5 bases). V gave up 2 bases and J gave up 1 base, with 21 bases separating them. The germline V gene has CDR1 MDHEN and CDR2 SYDVKM. This CDR3 has 20 residues. The CDR3 bases are TGTGCCAGCAGTTTAGTCGTAGGGGTCGGGTTGACATCTGGGGCCAACGTCCTGACTTTC. Its translation: CASSLVVGVGLTSGANVLTF.

The chain combines TRBV9 with TRBJ2-1; a weak D match, TRBD2 (6 bases). Germline V gene data show CDR1 as SGDLS and CDR2 as YYNGEE. The V end lost 0 bases, the J end lost 6 bases, and 16 bases lay between the germline ends. The CDR3 is made up of 16 amino acids. CDR3 in amino acids: CASSVVGSIGGNEQFF. In nucleotides, the CDR3 is TGTGCCAGCAGCGTAGTCGGGAGTATAGGTGGCAATGAGCAGTTCTTC.

This clone was counted once. V is TRBV11-1 and J is TRBJ2-2; unclear D gene. Per the germline V gene, CDR1 is SGHAT and CDR2 is FQDESV (reference sequence). V was cut by 9 bases and J by 4 bases, with 18 bases left in between. The CDR3 loop spans 15 amino acids. Here the CDR3 DNA reads TGTGCCAGACTTCGTCCTTCGGTTCGCACCGGGGAGCTGTTTTTT. It codes for CARLRPSVRTGELFF.

The chain employs TRBV7-2 and TRBJ2-7, with TRBD1 matching 7 bases. Trimming removed 5 bases from V and 7 bases from J; junction bases left unmatched: 8. The CDR3 consists of 13 residues. In germline, CDR1 is SGHTA, CDR2 FQGNSA. CDR3: CASSNRQGLEQYF. The CDR3 nucleotides are TGTGCCAGCAGCAACCGACAGGGCCTGGAGCAGTACTTC. Based on the CDR3 plus reference TRBV7-2 and TRBJ2-7, the full variable domain is GAGVSQSPSNKVTEKGKDVELRCDPISGHTALYWYRQSLGQGLEFLIYFQGNSAPDKSGLPSDRFSAERTGGSVSTLTIQRTQQEDSAVYLCASSNRQGLEQYFGPGTRLTVT.